This TCR beta chain is from a study of neurological immune-mediated disorders. This clonotype was counted at least ten times. The unsorted libraries were prepared from 2 million PBMCs (stored at -80 C). The germline CDR1 and CDR2 sequences are SGHKS and YYEKEE (reference sequence). The CDR3 totals 19 residues. Losses at the gene ends were 0 bases for V and 5 bases for J; bases not matched to a gene: 17. Each TCR transcript was tagged with a 10-nucleotide random UMI during 5'RACE. One entry per CDR3 protein results from TCRdb running MiXCR on the 5' RACE reads. The table has 110,000 or so distinct CDR3 sequences, more than 2.5% seen once.

This sequence joins TRBV5-5 and TRBJ2-1; 7 positions match TRBD2. Specimen: PBMCs. The source of this sequence is a woman between 25 and 40 years old with multiple sclerosis. CDR3 nucleotides: TGTGCCAGCAGCTTGGAGGGCTTTTTAGGGAGGGTGGTCCACAATGAGCAGTTCTTC. This encodes CASSLEGFLGRVVHNEQFF.